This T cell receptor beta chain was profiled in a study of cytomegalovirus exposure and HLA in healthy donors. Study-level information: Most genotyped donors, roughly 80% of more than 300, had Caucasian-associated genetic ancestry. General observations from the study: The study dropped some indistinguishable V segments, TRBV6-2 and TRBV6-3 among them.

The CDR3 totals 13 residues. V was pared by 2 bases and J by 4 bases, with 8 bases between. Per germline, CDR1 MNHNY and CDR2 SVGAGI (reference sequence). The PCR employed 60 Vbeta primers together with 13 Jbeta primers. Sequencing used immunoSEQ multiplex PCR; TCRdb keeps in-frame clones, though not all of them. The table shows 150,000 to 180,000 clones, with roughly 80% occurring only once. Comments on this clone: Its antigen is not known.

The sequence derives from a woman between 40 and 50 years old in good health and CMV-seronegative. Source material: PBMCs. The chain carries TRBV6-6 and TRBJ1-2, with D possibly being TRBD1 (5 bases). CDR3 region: CASSYPGSYGYTF. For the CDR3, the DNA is TGTGCCAGCAGTTACCCAGGGTCCTATGGCTACACCTTC.